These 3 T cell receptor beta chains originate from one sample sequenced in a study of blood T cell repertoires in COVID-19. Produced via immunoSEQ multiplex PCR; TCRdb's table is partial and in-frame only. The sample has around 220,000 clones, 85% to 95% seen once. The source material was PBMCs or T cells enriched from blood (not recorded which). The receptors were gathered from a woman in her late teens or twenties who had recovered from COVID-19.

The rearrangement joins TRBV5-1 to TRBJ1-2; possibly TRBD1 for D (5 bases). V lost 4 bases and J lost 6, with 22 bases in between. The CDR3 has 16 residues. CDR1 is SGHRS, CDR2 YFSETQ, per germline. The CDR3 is CASSTDWGPVGNGYTF. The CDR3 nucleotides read TGCGCCAGCAGCACCGACTGGGGCCCTGTGGGGAATGGCTACACCTTC.

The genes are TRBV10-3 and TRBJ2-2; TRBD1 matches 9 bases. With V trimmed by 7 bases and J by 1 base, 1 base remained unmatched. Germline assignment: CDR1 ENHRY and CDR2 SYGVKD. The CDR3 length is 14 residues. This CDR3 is CAIMGQGNTGELFF. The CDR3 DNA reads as TGTGCCATCATGGGACAGGGGAACACCGGGGAGCTGTTTTTT.

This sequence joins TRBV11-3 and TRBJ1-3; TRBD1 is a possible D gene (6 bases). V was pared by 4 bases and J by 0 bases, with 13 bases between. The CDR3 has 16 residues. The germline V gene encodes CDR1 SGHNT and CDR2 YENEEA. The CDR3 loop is CASSSWDTVSGNTIYF. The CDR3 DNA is TGTGCCAGCAGCTCCTGGGACACCGTCTCTGGAAACACCATATATTTT.